The rows below give T cell receptor beta chains drawn from one sample of a study of blood T cell repertoires in COVID-19. Measured with immunoSEQ multiplex PCR; TCRdb has only the in-frame clones, and not every one. The data contain roughly 84,000 clones, around 75% of them seen just once; the ten biggest clones take up 3.5% to 4.5%. The specimen sequenced was peripheral blood. The origin of the receptors is a woman aged 45-65 years with acute or convalescent COVID-19. Each CDR3 is given with its conserved first and last residue. The order of the fields is V gene, D gene, J gene, clone size, CDR3 DNA, CDR3 protein. D genes are given only for firm matches. The size field is filled for only some rows; it gives once, few, many or a size class.

TRBV2	TRBD1	TRBJ1-6	few	TGTGCCAGCAGTGAGGGGGACAGGGGTACCTATAATTCACCCCTCCACTTT	CASSEGDRGTYNSPLHF
TRBV11-1	TRBD1	TRBJ2-1	.	TGTGCCAGCAGCTTTGGGTTGGGACAGGGTCTTAATGAGCAGTTCTTC	CASSFGLGQGLNEQFF
TRBV5-8	.	TRBJ1-2	.	TGTGCCAGCAGCTTCGGGTTATCGGGCTACACCTTC	CASSFGLSGYTF
TRBV18	TRBD1	TRBJ1-3	once	TGTGCCAGCTCACCTGGACAGGCAAGCTCTGGAAACACCATATATTTT	CASSPGQASSGNTIYF
TRBV3-1/TRBV3-2	TRBD1	TRBJ2-7	once	TGTGCCAGCAGCCACTCAGGGGGCTCCTACGAGCAGTACTTC	CASSHSGGSYEQYF
TRBV3-1/TRBV3-2	.	TRBJ2-7	few	TGTGCCAGCAGCCAAGTAGAGGACGAGCAGTACTTC	CASSQVEDEQYF
TRBV19	.	TRBJ2-7	.	TGTGCCAGTAGTATAGGCCCAGCGCGGTGGGAGCAGTACTTC	CASSIGPARWEQYF
TRBV7-2	.	TRBJ2-2	.	TGTGCCAGCAGCGCGGGACGGGTCACCGGGGAGCTGTTTTTT	CASSAGRVTGELFF
TRBV19	.	TRBJ2-3	.	TGTGCCAGTAGTCCCCGGACAGTCTGGGCAGATACGCAGTATTTT	CASSPRTVWADTQYF
TRBV16	.	TRBJ1-5	.	TGTGCCAGCAGCCGCACATCGTTGGGCAATCAGCCCCAGCATTTT	CASSRTSLGNQPQHF
TRBV11-2	TRBD1	TRBJ2-5	.	TGTGCCAGCAGCTGGGACAGGGTTCAAGAGACCCAGTACTTC	CASSWDRVQETQYF
TRBV3-1/TRBV3-2	TRBD1	TRBJ1-5	.	TGTGCCAGCAGCCCAAGACAGGGAAAGGACGATCAGCCCCAGCATTTT	CASSPRQGKDDQPQHF
TRBV7-9	.	TRBJ2-5	.	TGTGCCAGCAGCTTATACGGTAACGGAGAAGAGACCCAGTACTTC	CASSLYGNGEETQYF
TRBV4-1	TRBD1	TRBJ1-4	.	TGCGCCAGCAGCCCACGGGCAGGGGGCGCCGCTAATGAAAAACTGTTTTTT	CASSPRAGGAANEKLFF
TRBV5-6	.	TRBJ2-2	.	TGTGCCAGCAGCTTGCCAGACTACACCGGGGAGCTGTTTTTT	CASSLPDYTGELFF
TRBV7-9	.	TRBJ1-2	.	TGTGCCAGCAGCTTAGGTGCGACAGGAAGCTATGGCTACACCTTC	CASSLGATGSYGYTF
TRBV7-2	.	TRBJ2-1	few	TGTGCCAGCAGCTTAATGAGCGGAAAAGCGCATGAGCAGTTCTTC	CASSLMSGKAHEQFF
TRBV13	.	TRBJ1-5	.	TGTGCCAGCAGCTTAGGCCAGGGCGGGATCAATCAGCCCCAGCATTTT	CASSLGQGGINQPQHF
TRBV21-1	.	TRBJ2-1	.	TGTGCCAGCAGCAAAGGGGGACATAGTTGGAGCAATGAGCAGTTCTTC	CASSKGGHSWSNEQFF
TRBV7-2	.	TRBJ2-1	.	TGTGCCAGCAGGGGAGGCGGAGCGGGCTCCTACAATGAGCAGTTCTTC	CASRGGGAGSYNEQFF
TRBV6-5	.	TRBJ1-6	few	TGTGCCAGCAGTTATCAGGGCAATTCACCCCTCCACTTT	CASSYQGNSPLHF
TRBV28	.	TRBJ2-2	.	TGTGCCAGCATATCCGGGGGGCGAACGACCGGGGAGCTGTTTTTT	CASISGGRTTGELFF
TRBV18	.	TRBJ1-6	few	TGTGCCAGCTCACCACAGGGAGAGAATTCACCCCTCCACTTT	CASSPQGENSPLHF
TRBV6-4	.	TRBJ1-2	once	TGTGCCAGCAGTGACTCGAGGGCTGGCTACACCTTC	CASSDSRAGYTF
TRBV5-5	.	TRBJ2-5	.	TGTGCCAGCACCTTAATACCGACAGGCAAAGAAGAGACCCAGTACTTC	CASTLIPTGKEETQYF